This T cell receptor beta chain stems from a study of T cell repertoires in cytomegalovirus infection. Turning to the study itself: HLA-C-restricted CMV epitopes, recently identified, and well-studied HLA-B-restricted ones were used by the study. Evidence of both CMV infection and a matching HLA type came from public TCR beta signatures. Study results and caveats: Clonotypes of TCR beta that were HLA-C-restricted and CMV-specific dominated the ex vivo response. Public TCR beta family frequency separated CMV-and-HLA carriers, including in an independent cohort.

A remark on this clonotype: The target antigen is unknown.

The ends lost 4 bases at V and 8 bases at J; junction bases unmatched: 5. The V gene's germline CDR1 is MNHEY and CDR2 SVGAGI. The CDR3 has 15 residues. TCRdb processed the reads anew with MiXCR; each CDR3 protein has one entry. Altogether approximately 100,000 distinct CDR3 sequences are present, 25% to 35% being singletons, with the ten largest covering about 81%. The genes are TRBV6-5 and TRBJ2-1; 13 bases match TRBD2. This TCR came from a human donor in good health (CMV status not recorded). Some clones in this sample may be carry-over from other donors' samples. Sequencing was performed on CD8+ T cells from cultured PBMCs, taken from culture after CMV antigen stimulation. The CDR3 protein is CASSSTSGGAHEQFF. The CDR3 DNA reads as TGTGCCAGCAGTTCTACTAGCGGGGGGGCCCATGAGCAGTTCTTC.